This T cell receptor beta chain is drawn from a study of CD8 T cells in Susac syndrome. High-throughput TCR beta sequencing covered peripheral CD8+ and CD4+ T cells. TEMRA cells were enriched by FACS, and CD4+ and CD8+ T cells were negatively isolated. Concerning this clonotype itself: The antigen remains undetermined.

The CDR3 has 13 residues. Looked up from germline, CDR1 is SQVTM and CDR2 is ANQGSEA. V was clipped by 4 bases and J by 2 bases, with 11 bases between them. General observations from the study: It was acknowledged in the study that the number of individuals who were included in its TCR sequencing and HLA analysis was relatively small.

RNA in amounts of 0.5 to 1 ug was reverse transcribed with random hexamers. With immunoSEQ multiplex PCR, TCR beta CDR3 was amplified across 54 Vbeta and 13 Jbeta. One entry per CDR3 protein results from TCRdb running MiXCR on the immunoSEQ multiplex PCR reads. The sample carries about 120,000 distinct CDR3 sequences, around 94% recorded once. The sequence came from a human donor in good health. The sequencing sample was made of CD4+ T cells from PBMCs. The chain carries TRBV29-1 and TRBJ2-5, with D uncertain. The CDR3, as DNA: TGCAGCGTTGGGTCAGGTGCACAAGAGACCCAGTACTTC. As protein: CSVGSGAQETQYF.